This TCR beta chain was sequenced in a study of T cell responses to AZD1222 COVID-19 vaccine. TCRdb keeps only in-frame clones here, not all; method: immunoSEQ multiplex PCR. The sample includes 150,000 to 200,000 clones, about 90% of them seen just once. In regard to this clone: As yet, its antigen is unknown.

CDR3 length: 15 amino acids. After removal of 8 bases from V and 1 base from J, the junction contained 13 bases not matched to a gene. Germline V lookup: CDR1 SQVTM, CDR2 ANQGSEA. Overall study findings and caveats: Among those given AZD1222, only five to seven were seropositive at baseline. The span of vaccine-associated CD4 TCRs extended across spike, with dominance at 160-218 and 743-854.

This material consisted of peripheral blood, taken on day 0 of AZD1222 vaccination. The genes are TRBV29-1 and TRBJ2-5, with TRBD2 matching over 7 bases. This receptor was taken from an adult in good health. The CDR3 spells CSTPSSGVLQETQYF. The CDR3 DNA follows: TGCAGCACTCCCTCAAGCGGGGTTCTCCAAGAGACCCAGTACTTC.